What follows are 14 T cell receptor beta chains derived from one specimen sequenced in a study of blood T cell repertoires in COVID-19. Assay: immunoSEQ multiplex PCR; the TCRdb copy retains only in-frame clones and omits some. This table holds about 160,000 clones, 82% found once. Sequenced input: PBMCs or T cells enriched from blood (not recorded which). The receptor source for this set is a man aged 60 to 69 who had recovered from COVID-19.

The V and J genes are TRBV7-7 and TRBJ2-2, with TRBD2 matching 7 bases. V gave up 3 bases and J gave up 4 bases; unmatched junction bases: 8. The CDR3 is 16 residues long. Germline assignment: CDR1 SSHAT and CDR2 FNYEAQ (reference sequence). Written as DNA, the CDR3 is TGTGCCAGCAGCTTTGGGCTAGCGGAACGCACCGGGGAGCTGTTTTTT. Translating gives CASSFGLAERTGELFF.

This clone is a singleton in its sample. The chain employs TRBV5-6 and TRBJ2-7; D possibly corresponds to TRBD2 (6 bases). V lost 1 base, J lost 4 bases, and 15 bases lay in between. The CDR3 is 15 amino acids. Germline V gene sequence: CDR1 SGHDT, CDR2 YYEEEE. CDR3 protein: CASSLLGTENYEQYF. CDR3 coding DNA: TGTGCCAGCAGCTTGCTTGGGACTGAGAATTACGAGCAGTACTTC.

Only a few counts were recorded for this clone. This chain links TRBV5-1 with TRBJ1-4; 8 bases align to TRBD1. CDR1 is SGHRS and CDR2 is YFSETQ in the germline V gene. This CDR3 spans 16 amino acids. V lost 7 bases to trimming and J lost 8 bases; unmatched junction nucleotides: 16. CDR3 in amino acids: CASGSSPGGVGEKLFF. DNA of the CDR3: TGCGCCAGCGGATCCTCACCAGGGGGCGTAGGGGAAAAACTGTTTTTT.

This chain links TRBV28 with TRBJ1-6, with D tentatively TRBD1 (5 bases). V was trimmed by 5 bases and J by 10 bases, leaving 12 bases between them. There are 13 residues in the CDR3. CDR1 is MDHEN, CDR2 SYDVKM, per germline. Here the CDR3 reads CASSLLRVSPLHF. CDR3 nucleotides: TGTGCCAGCAGTCTCCTCAGGGTATCACCCCTCCACTTT.

The V call is TRBV7-3, the J call TRBJ1-6; no clear D gene. The CDR3 is 15 residues long. Germline assignment: CDR1 SGHTA and CDR2 FQGTGA. Trimming left V 2 bases short and J 6 bases short, with 11 bases between. CDR3 bases: TGTGCCAGCAGCTTAGATAACAGATCTAATTCACCCCTCCACTTT. This sequence encodes CASSLDNRSNSPLHF.

The chain has TRBV7-3 and TRBJ2-7, with 10 positions matching TRBD2. After removal of 8 bases from V and 1 base from J, the junction contained 11 bases not matched to a gene. CDR1 and CDR2 from the germline V gene are SGHTA and FQGTGA. CDR3 size: 16 residues. In DNA, the CDR3 is TGTGCCAGCCACGGACCCCTAGCGGGAGAATCCTACGAGCAGTACTTC. Its protein product is CASHGPLAGESYEQYF.

In its sample, this clone was seen a few times. The rearrangement links TRBV6-2 or TRBV6-3 to TRBJ1-2; 7 bases are a match to TRBD1. The CDR3 length is 13 residues. Germline V gives CDR1 MNHEY, CDR2 SVGEGT. Trimming cost V 5 bases and J 8 bases; bases outside gene matches: 8. In DNA form, the CDR3 reads TGTGCCAGCAGTACGACAGGGCGCCGGGGCTACACCTTC. As protein: CASSTTGRRGYTF.

This clone occurred a few times. This chain connects TRBV9 to TRBJ1-3, with TRBD1 matching over 8 bases. The CDR3 has 17 residues. V dropped 2 bases and J dropped 2; count of bases not matched to a gene: 9. The germline gives CDR1 SGDLS, CDR2 YYNGEE. The CDR3 DNA reads as TGTGCCAGCAGCGTCGACAATACAGGGGGAACTGGAAACACCATATATTTT. It specifies CASSVDNTGGTGNTIYF.

The chain is built from TRBV7-2 and TRBJ2-1; D is perhaps TRBD2 (5 bases). The germline V and J ends were trimmed by 7 bases and 7 bases, with 20 bases remaining between them. CDR1 is SGHTA, CDR2 FQGNSA, per germline. The length of the CDR3 is 15 residues. DNA of the CDR3: TGTGCCAGCATCCTGGGCGGGTCCGGGCTGAATGAGCAGTTCTTC. Encoded protein: CASILGGSGLNEQFF.

V and J are TRBV2 and TRBJ1-5; D is uncertain. The germline gives CDR1 SNHLY, CDR2 FYNNEI. V lost 6 bases, J lost 4 bases, and 7 bases lay in between. This CDR3 has 12 residues. CDR3 in DNA: TGTGCCAGCAGAGCGACTAATCAGCCCCAGCATTTT. Its translation: CASRATNQPQHF.

The chain recombines TRBV14 with TRBJ2-1; TRBD2 matches at 13 bases. With 0 bases clipped from V and 0 bases from J, the junction kept 5 bases outside the gene matches. The germline V gene encodes CDR1 SGHDN and CDR2 FVKESK. The CDR3 runs 19 residues. The CDR3 nucleotides are TGTGCCAGCAGCCAAGATGGACTAGCGGGAGTGGTCTCCTACAATGAGCAGTTCTTC. Amino acid sequence: CASSQDGLAGVVSYNEQFF. The entire variable domain, with the rest obtained from reference TRBV14 and TRBJ2-1, is as follows: EAGVTQFPSHSVIEKGQTVTLRCDPISGHDNLYWYRRVMGKEIKFLLHFVKESKQDESGMPNNRFLAERTGGTYSTLKVQPAELEDSGVYFCASSQDGLAGVVSYNEQFFGPGTRLTVL.

This clone was found a few times. V is TRBV19 and J is TRBJ2-7, with 7 bases lining up with TRBD1. With 5 bases clipped from V and 2 bases from J, the junction kept 12 bases outside the gene matches. The CDR3 contains 16 residues. Germline CDR1 and CDR2: LNHDA and SQIVND (reference sequence). CDR3 in amino acids: CASSFSGLGGTYEQYF. The CDR3, as DNA: TGTGCCAGTAGTTTTTCGGGGCTAGGGGGCACCTACGAGCAGTACTTC.

The chain couples TRBV30 to TRBJ1-1; 7 bases agree with TRBD1. Looked up from germline, CDR1 is GTSNPN and CDR2 is SVGIG (reference sequence). This CDR3 is built from 12 residues. V lost 4 bases to trimming and J lost 7 bases; unmatched junction nucleotides: 6. The CDR3, as DNA: TGTGCCTGGAACAGGGGAAGGAATGAAGCTTTCTTT. Its translation: CAWNRGRNEAFF.

The chain employs TRBV7-9 and TRBJ1-2; no firm D call. The germline V gene has CDR1 SEHNR and CDR2 FQNEAQ (reference sequence). Trimming shortened V by 1 base and J by 8 bases, and 8 bases separated the two germline ends. The CDR3 runs 12 residues. The CDR3 here is CASSLDMEGYTF. The CDR3 DNA reads as TGTGCCAGCAGCTTAGATATGGAGGGCTACACCTTC.